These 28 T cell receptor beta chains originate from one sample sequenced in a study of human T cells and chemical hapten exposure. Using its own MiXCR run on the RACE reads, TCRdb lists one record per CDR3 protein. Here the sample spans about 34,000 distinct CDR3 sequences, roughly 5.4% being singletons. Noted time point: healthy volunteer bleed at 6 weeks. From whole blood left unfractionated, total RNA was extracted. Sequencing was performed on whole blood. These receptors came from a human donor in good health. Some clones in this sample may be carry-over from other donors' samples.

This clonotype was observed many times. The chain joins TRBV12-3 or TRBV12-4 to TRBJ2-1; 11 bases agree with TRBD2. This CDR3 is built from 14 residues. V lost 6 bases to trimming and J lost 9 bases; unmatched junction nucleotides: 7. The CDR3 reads CASRLSGTSGEQFF. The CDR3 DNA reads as TGTGCCAGCAGATTATCCGGGACTAGCGGTGAGCAGTTCTTC.

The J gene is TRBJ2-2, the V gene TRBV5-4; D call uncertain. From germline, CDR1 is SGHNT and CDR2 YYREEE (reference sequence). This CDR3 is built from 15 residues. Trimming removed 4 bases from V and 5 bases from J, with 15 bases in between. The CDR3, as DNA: TGTGCCAGCAGCGGATTGGGCAGTTCTACCGGGGAGCTGTTTTTT. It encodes CASSGLGSSTGELFF.

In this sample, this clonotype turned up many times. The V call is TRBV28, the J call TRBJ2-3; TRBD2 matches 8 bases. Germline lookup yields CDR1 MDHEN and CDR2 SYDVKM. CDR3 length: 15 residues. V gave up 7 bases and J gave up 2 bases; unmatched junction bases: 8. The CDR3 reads CASIGSRGVTDTQYF. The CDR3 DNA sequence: TGTGCCAGCATCGGATCGCGGGGGGTCACAGATACGCAGTATTTT.

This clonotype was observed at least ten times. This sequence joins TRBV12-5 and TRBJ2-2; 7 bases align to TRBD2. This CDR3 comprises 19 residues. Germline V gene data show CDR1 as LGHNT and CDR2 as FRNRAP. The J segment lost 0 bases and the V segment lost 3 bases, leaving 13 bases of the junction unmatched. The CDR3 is CASGFLGVSGFANTGELFF. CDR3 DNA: TGTGCTAGTGGTTTCCTCGGTGTTAGCGGGTTCGCGAACACCGGGGAGCTGTTTTTT.

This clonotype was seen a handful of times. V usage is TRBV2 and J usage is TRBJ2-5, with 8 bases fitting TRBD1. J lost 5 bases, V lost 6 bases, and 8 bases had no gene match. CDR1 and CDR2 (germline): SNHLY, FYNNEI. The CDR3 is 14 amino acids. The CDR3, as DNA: TGTGCCAGCAGGCCAACAGGGGGAATGGAGACCCAGTACTTC. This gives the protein CASRPTGGMETQYF.

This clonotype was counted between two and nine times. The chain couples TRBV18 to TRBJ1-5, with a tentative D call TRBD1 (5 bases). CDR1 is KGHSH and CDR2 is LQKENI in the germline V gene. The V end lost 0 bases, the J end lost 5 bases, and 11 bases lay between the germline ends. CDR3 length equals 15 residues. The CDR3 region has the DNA TGTGCCAGCTCACCACCAGGCAGGGAATATCAGCCCCAGCATTTT. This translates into CASSPPGREYQPQHF.

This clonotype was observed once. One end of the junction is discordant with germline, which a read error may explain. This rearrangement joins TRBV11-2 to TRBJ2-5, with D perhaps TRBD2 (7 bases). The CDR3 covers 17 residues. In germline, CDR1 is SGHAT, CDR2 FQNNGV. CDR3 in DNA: TGTGCCAGCAGCTTAGATGTCCAGCGGGGACATCAAGACACCCAGTACTTC. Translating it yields CASSLDVQRGHQDTQYF.

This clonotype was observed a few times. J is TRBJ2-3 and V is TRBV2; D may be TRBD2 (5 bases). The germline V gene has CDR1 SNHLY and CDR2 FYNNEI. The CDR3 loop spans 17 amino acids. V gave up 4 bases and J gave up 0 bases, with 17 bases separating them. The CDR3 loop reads CASSVVDYRSSTDTQYF. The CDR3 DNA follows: TGTGCCAGCAGTGTCGTCGACTATCGATCTAGCACAGATACGCAGTATTTT.

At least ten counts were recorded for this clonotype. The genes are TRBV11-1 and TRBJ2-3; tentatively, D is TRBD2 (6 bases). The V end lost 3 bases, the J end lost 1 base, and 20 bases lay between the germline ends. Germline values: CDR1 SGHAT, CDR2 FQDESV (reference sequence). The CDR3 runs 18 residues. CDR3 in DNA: TGTGCCAGCAGCTTGTACCAGCGGGCCGGGTGGGGCACAGATACGCAGTATTTT. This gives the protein CASSLYQRAGWGTDTQYF.

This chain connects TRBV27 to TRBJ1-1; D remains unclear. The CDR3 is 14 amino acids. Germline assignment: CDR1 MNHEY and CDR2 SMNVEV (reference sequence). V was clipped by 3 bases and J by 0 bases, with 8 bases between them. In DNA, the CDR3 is TGTGCCAGCAGTTTGACTATTTTGAACACTGAAGCTTTCTTT. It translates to CASSLTILNTEAFF.

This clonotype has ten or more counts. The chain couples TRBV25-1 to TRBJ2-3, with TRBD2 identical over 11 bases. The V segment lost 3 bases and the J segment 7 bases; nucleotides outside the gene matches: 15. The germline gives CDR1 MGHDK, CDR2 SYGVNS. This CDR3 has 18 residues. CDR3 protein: CASSDSEVLAGVQNTQYF. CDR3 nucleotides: TGTGCCAGCAGTGATTCTGAGGTACTAGCGGGGGTTCAAAATACGCAGTATTTT.

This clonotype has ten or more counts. This CDR3 reads CASSQDIGDNEQFF. The CDR3, as DNA: TGCGCCAGCAGCCAAGATATAGGGGACAATGAGCAGTTCTTC. V and J are TRBV4-3 and TRBJ2-1; possibly TRBD1 for D (5 bases). Looked up from germline, CDR1 is LGHNA and CDR2 is YSLEER. The CDR3 sequence is 14 residues long. Trimming left V 0 bases short and J 5 bases short, with 8 bases between.

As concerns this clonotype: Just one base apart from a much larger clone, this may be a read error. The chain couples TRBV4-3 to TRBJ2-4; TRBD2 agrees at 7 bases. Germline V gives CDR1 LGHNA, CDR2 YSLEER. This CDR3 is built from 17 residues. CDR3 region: CASSQEGLHSAKSIQYF. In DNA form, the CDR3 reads TGCGCCAGCAGCCAAGAGGGACTACACTCAGCCAAAAGCATTCAGTACTTC.

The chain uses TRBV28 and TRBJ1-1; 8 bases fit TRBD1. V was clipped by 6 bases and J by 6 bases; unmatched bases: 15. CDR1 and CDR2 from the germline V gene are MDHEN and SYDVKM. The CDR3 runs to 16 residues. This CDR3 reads CASSPPLGQGTPEAFF. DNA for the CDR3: TGTGCCAGCAGCCCACCACTTGGACAGGGTACCCCTGAAGCTTTCTTT.

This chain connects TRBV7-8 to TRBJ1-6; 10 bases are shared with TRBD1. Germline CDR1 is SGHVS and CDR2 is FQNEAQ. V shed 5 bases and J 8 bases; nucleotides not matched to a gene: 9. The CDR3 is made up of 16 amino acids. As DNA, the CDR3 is TGTGCCAGCAGCGAGGGACAGGGGTTCCGACATTCACCCCTCCACTTT. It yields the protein CASSEGQGFRHSPLHF.

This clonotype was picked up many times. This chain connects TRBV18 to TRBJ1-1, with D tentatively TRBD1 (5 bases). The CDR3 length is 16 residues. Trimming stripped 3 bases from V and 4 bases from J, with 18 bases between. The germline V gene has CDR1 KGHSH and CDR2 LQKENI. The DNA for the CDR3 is TGTGCCAGCTCACCTCGGCGGCCGGTAAGGGGCACTGAAGCTTTCTTT. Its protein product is CASSPRRPVRGTEAFF.

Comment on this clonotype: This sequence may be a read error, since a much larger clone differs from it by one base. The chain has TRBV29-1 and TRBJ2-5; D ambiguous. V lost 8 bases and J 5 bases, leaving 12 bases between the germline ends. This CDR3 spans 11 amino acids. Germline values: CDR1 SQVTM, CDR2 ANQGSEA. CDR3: CSPKYGETQYF. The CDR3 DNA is TGCAGCCCGAAATACGGGGAGACCCAGTACTTC.

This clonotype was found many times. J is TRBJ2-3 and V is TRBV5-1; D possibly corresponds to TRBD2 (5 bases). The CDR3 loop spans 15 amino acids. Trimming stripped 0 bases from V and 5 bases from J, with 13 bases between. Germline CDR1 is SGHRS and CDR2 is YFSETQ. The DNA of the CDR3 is TGCGCCAGCAGCTTGGGAGGGCCCGGACGAGATACGCAGTATTTT. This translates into CASSLGGPGRDTQYF. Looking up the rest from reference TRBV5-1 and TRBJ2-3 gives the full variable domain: KAGVTQTPRYLIKTRGQQVTLSCSPISGHRSVSWYQQTPGQGLQFLFEYFSETQRNKGNFPGRFSGRQFSNSRSEMNVSTLELGDSALYLCASSLGGPGRDTQYFGPGTRLTVL.

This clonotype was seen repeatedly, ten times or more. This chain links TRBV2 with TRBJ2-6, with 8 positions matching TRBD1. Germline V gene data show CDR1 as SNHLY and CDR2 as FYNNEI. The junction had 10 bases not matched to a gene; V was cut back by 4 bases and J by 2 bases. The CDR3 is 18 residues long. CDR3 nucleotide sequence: TGTGCCAGCAGTGGGGTTTGGACAGGGCTGGCTGGGGCCAACGTCCTGACTTTC. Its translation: CASSGVWTGLAGANVLTF.

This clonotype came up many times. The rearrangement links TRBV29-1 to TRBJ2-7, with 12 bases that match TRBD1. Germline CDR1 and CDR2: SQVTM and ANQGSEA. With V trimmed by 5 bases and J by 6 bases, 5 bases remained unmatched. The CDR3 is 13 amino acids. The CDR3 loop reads CSVLRDRGPEQYF. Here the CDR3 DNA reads TGCAGCGTTCTCCGGGACAGGGGGCCCGAGCAGTACTTC.

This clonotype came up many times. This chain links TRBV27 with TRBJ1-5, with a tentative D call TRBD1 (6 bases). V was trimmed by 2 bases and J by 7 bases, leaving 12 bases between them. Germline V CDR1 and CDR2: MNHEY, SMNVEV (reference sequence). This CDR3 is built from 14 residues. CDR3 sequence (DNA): TGTGCCAGCAGTTTAATGGGGGCGGGCCAGCCCCAGCATTTT. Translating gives CASSLMGAGQPQHF.

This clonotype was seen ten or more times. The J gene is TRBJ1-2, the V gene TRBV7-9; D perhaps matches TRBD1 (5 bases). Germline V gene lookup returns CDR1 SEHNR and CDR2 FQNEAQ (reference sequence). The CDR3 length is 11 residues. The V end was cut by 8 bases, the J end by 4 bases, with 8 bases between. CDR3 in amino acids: CASQGPYGYTF. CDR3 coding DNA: TGTGCCAGCCAGGGTCCCTATGGCTACACCTTC.

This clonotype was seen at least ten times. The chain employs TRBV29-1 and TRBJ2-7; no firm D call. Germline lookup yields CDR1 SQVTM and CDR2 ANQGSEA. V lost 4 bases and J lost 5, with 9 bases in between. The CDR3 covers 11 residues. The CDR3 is CSVAFMNEQYF. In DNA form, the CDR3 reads TGCAGCGTTGCTTTTATGAACGAGCAGTACTTC.

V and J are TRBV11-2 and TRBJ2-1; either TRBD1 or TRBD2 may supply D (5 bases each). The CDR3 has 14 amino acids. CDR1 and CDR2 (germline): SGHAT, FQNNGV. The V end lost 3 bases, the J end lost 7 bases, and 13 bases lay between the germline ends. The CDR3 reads CASSFFQGENEQFF. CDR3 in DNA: TGTGCCAGCAGCTTTTTTCAGGGAGAAAATGAGCAGTTCTTC.

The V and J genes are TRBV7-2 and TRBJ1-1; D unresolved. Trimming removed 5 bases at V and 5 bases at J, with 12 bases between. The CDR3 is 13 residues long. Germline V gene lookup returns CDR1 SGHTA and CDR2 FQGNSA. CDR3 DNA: TGTGCCAGCAGCCCCCAACTCAGGACTGAAGCTTTCTTT. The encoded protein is CASSPQLRTEAFF.

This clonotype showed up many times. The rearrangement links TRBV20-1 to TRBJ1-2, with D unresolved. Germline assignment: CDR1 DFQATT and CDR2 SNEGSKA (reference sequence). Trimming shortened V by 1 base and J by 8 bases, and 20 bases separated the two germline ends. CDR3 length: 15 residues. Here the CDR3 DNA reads TGCAGTGCTAGAGCCGGGAGCCCTATAAGTGAGGGCTACACCTTC. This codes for CSARAGSPISEGYTF.

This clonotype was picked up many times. CDR3 coding DNA: TGCAGTGCTAGAGAACTGAGGACCGACTCTGGGGCCAACGTCCTGACTTTC. This codes for CSARELRTDSGANVLTF. The chain couples TRBV20-1 to TRBJ2-6; no clear D. V was shortened by 0 bases and J by 0 bases, with 12 bases between the two germline ends. In germline, CDR1 is DFQATT, CDR2 SNEGSKA (reference sequence). This CDR3 spans 17 amino acids.

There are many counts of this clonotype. CDR3 in amino acids: CASSGGGGIKNIQYF. CDR3 in DNA: TGTGCCAGCAGTGGAGGAGGGGGGATAAAAAACATTCAGTACTTC. The V and J genes are TRBV28 and TRBJ2-4; TRBD1 or TRBD2 may be the D gene (6 bases each). This CDR3 contains 15 residues. V was clipped by 5 bases and J by 4 bases, with 15 bases between them. The germline V gene has CDR1 MDHEN and CDR2 SYDVKM.